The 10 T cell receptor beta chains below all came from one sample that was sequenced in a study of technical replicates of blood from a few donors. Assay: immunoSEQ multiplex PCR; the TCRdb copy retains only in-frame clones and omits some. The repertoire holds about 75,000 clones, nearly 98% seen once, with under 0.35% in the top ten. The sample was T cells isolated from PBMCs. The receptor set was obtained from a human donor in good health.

In nucleotides, the CDR3 is TGTGCCAGCAGTAGAGAGTCGGGCACCGGGGAGCTGTTTTTT. The encoded protein is CASSRESGTGELFF. The gene calls are TRBV2 and TRBJ2-2; D remains unclear. V gave up 5 bases and J gave up 4 bases, with 11 bases separating them. This CDR3 is 14 amino acids long. The germline gives CDR1 SNHLY, CDR2 FYNNEI.

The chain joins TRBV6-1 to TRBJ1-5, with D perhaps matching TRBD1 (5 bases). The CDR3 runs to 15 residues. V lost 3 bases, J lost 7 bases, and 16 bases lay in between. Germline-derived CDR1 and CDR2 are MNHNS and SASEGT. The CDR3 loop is CASSEEQGSFQPQHF. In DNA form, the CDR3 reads TGTGCCAGCAGTGAGGAGCAGGGTTCCTTCCAGCCCCAGCATTTT.

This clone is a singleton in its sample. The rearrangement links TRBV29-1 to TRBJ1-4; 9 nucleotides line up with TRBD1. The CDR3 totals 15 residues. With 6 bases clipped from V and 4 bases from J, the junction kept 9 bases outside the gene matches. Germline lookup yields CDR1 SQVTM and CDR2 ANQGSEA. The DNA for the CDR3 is TGCAGCGTGGTTACAGGGGGCGGTTATAATGAAAAACTGTTTTTT. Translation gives CSVVTGGGYNEKLFF.

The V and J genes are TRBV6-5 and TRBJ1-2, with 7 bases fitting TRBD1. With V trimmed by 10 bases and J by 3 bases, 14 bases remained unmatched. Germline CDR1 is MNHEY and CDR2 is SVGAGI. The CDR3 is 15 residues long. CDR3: CATRRPTGAHYGYTF. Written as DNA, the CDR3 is TGTGCCACCCGCCGCCCCACAGGGGCCCACTATGGCTACACCTTC.

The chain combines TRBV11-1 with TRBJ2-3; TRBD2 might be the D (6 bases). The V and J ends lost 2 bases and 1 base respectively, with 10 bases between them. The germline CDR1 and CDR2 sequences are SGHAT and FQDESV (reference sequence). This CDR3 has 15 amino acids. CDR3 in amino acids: CASSLRREGTDTQYF. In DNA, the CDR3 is TGTGCCAGCAGCTTACGGCGGGAAGGCACAGATACGCAGTATTTT.

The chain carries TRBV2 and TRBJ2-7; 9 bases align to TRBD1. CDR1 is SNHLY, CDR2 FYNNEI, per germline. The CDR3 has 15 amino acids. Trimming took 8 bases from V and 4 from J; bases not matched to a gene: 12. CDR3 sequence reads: CASATPDRGLYEQYF. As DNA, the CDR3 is TGTGCCAGCGCTACGCCGGACAGGGGATTGTACGAGCAGTACTTC.

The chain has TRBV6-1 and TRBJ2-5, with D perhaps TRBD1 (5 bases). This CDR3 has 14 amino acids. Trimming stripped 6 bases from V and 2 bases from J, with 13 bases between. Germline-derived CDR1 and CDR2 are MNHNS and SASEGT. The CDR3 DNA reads TGTGCCAGCAGCCAATGGGGCGTTCAAGAGACCCAGTACTTC. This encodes CASSQWGVQETQYF.

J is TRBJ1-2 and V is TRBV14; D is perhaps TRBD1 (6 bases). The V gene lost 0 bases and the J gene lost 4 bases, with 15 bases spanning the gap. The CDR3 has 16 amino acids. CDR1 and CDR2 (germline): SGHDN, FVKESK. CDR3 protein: CASSQDGAGEGYGYTF. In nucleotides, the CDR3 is TGTGCCAGCAGCCAAGATGGGGCAGGGGAAGGCTATGGCTACACCTTC.

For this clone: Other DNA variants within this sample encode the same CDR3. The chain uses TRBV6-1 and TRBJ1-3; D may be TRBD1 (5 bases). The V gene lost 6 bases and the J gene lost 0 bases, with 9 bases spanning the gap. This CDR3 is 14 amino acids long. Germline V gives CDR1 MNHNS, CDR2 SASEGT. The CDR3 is CASRPGHSGNTIYF. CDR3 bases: TGTGCCAGCAGGCCAGGGCACTCTGGAAACACCATATATTTT.

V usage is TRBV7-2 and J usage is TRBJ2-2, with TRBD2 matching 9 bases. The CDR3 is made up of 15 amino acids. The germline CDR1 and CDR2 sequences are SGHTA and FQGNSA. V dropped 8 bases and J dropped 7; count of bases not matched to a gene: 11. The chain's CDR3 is CASLQWREGSGELFF. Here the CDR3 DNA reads TGTGCCAGCCTTCAATGGCGGGAGGGTAGCGGGGAGCTGTTTTTT.